The 29 T cell receptor beta chains below all came from one sample that was sequenced in a study of human T cells and chemical hapten exposure. Time point here: patch test 3, about 24 weeks after DPC sensitization. Stated treatment: therapeutic diphenylcyclopropenone sensitization with weekly scalp DPC. TCRdb processed the RACE reads anew with MiXCR; each CDR3 protein has one entry. The table has about 64,000 distinct CDR3 sequences, 11% seen once; the top ten hold about 2.5%. The sample in question was whole blood, obtained in connection with sensitization to the hapten diphenylcyclopropenone (DPC). These TCRs come from a woman in her 30s with alopecia areata. Some clones in this sample may be carry-over from other donors' samples.

This clonotype was counted at least ten times. The J gene is TRBJ2-4, the V gene TRBV2; no reliable D call. The germline V gene encodes CDR1 SNHLY and CDR2 FYNNEI. This CDR3 has 13 amino acids. V was shortened by 6 bases and J by 9 bases, with 15 bases between the two germline ends. The CDR3 protein is CASSDPPTVIQYF. The DNA for the CDR3 is TGTGCCAGCAGCGACCCCCCGACGGTCATTCAGTACTTC.

This clonotype has just a few counts. This chain uses TRBV14 with TRBJ1-2, with 7 bases that match TRBD1. Unmatched junction bases numbered 4, after V lost 0 bases and J lost 6 bases. Per germline, CDR1 SGHDN and CDR2 FVKESK. This CDR3 region has 14 residues. This chain's CDR3 is CASSQDPGGNGYTF. As DNA, the CDR3 is TGTGCCAGCAGCCAAGATCCAGGGGGTAATGGCTACACCTTC.

This clonotype has ten or more counts. The rearrangement uses TRBV28 and TRBJ2-2; 10 bases are shared with TRBD2. The trim removed 8 bases at V and 0 bases at J, leaving 3 bases unmatched. There are 15 residues in the CDR3. The germline V gene has CDR1 MDHEN and CDR2 SYDVKM. The CDR3 loop reads CASWTSGTNTGELFF. The CDR3 DNA is TGTGCCAGCTGGACTAGCGGAACGAACACCGGGGAGCTGTTTTTT.

This clonotype was picked up a small number of times. The J gene is TRBJ2-2, the V gene TRBV11-2; a weak D match, TRBD2 (5 bases). V was pared by 0 bases and J by 7 bases, with 9 bases between. Germline loops: CDR1 SGHAT, CDR2 FQNNGV. There are 14 residues in the CDR3. In nucleotides, the CDR3 is TGTGCCAGCAGCTTAGATCGTCGGGGCGGGGAGCTGTTTTTT. Protein: CASSLDRRGGELFF.

J is TRBJ1-6 and V is TRBV10-3; 9 nucleotides align to TRBD1. Trimming at V came to 5 bases and at J to 8 bases, leaving 7 bases not matched to a gene. The CDR3 totals 15 residues. CDR1 and CDR2 from the germline V gene are ENHRY and SYGVKD. The CDR3 bases are TGTGCCATCAGTTCATCCGGGACAGGGTATTCACCCCTCCACTTT. Encoded protein: CAISSSGTGYSPLHF.

Ten or more counts support this clonotype. The chain is built from TRBV2 and TRBJ1-5; TRBD1 aligns across 9 bases. Germline CDR1 reads SNHLY; CDR2 reads FYNNEI. Trimming took 6 bases from V and 6 from J; bases not matched to a gene: 9. The CDR3 consists of 15 residues. The CDR3 nucleotides read TGTGCCAGCAGCGTGAGACAGGGGGTCTTTCAGCCCCAGCATTTT. Translating it yields CASSVRQGVFQPQHF.

This clonotype was seen many times. The J gene is TRBJ2-6, the V gene TRBV3-1; the D is unclear. The V gene's germline CDR1 is LGHDT and CDR2 YNNKEL (reference sequence). The V gene lost 0 bases and the J gene lost 0 bases, with 9 bases spanning the gap. The CDR3 is 17 amino acids. CDR3 sequence reads: CASSQDIGLSGANVLTF. The CDR3 coding sequence is TGTGCCAGCAGCCAAGATATCGGGCTCTCTGGGGCCAACGTCCTGACTTTC.

The chain couples TRBV11-3 to TRBJ2-3, with D possibly matching TRBD1 (6 bases). The germline gives CDR1 SGHNT, CDR2 YENEEA. V lost 5 bases and J 6 bases, leaving 12 bases between the germline ends. This CDR3 has 13 amino acids. CDR3 protein: CASSLRGLDTQYF. The CDR3 nucleotides read TGTGCCAGCAGCCTTAGGGGGTTGGATACGCAGTATTTT.

The chain joins TRBV6-6 to TRBJ1-2; D not resolved. The CDR3 is made up of 16 amino acids. V shed 0 bases and J shed 3 bases, with 14 bases lying between them. Germline loops: CDR1 MNHNY, CDR2 SVGAGI (reference sequence). The CDR3: CASSYSTMGSDYGYTF. Here the CDR3 DNA reads TGTGCCAGCAGTTACTCGACGATGGGATCGGACTATGGCTACACCTTC.

This rearrangement joins TRBV7-2 to TRBJ1-1; D not resolved. This CDR3 has 12 amino acids. The V and J ends lost 2 bases and 6 bases respectively, with 7 bases between them. The germline gives CDR1 SGHTA, CDR2 FQGNSA. The CDR3 region is CASSLRIAEAFF. CDR3 nucleotides: TGTGCCAGCAGCTTAAGGATTGCTGAAGCTTTCTTT. Based on the CDR3 plus reference TRBV7-2 and TRBJ1-1, the full variable domain is GAGVSQSPSNKVTEKGKDVELRCDPISGHTALYWYRQSLGQGLEFLIYFQGNSAPDKSGLPSDRFSAERTGGSVSTLTIQRTQQEDSAVYLCASSLRIAEAFFGQGTRLTVV.

This clonotype was seen ten or more times. The chain carries TRBV20-1 and TRBJ1-4; 7 bases are shared with TRBD1. Trimming removed 6 bases from V and 8 bases from J; junction bases left unmatched: 6. The CDR3 runs 12 residues. Per germline, CDR1 DFQATT and CDR2 SNEGSKA (reference sequence). In nucleotides, the CDR3 is TGCAGTGCCACAGGGGCGGAAGAAAAACTGTTTTTT. This gives the protein CSATGAEEKLFF.

The V and J genes are TRBV7-9 and TRBJ2-1; 7 bases are a match to TRBD2. The V gene's germline CDR1 is SEHNR and CDR2 FQNEAQ (reference sequence). The ends lost 5 bases at V and 8 bases at J; junction bases unmatched: 9. The CDR3 spans 14 residues. The CDR3 bases are TGTGCCAGCAGCACAATACTAGCGTTCCATGAGCAGTTCTTC. This sequence encodes CASSTILAFHEQFF.

The chain recombines TRBV18 with TRBJ2-5; D call uncertain. CDR3 length equals 15 residues. The germline V gene has CDR1 KGHSH and CDR2 LQKENI. Trimming took off 1 base at V and 2 bases at J, with 11 bases between the two ends. The CDR3 loop reads CASSPRVIGQETQYF. Here the CDR3 DNA reads TGTGCCAGCTCACCACGTGTGATCGGGCAAGAGACCCAGTACTTC.

This clonotype has more than one count but fewer than ten. This chain connects TRBV6-6 to TRBJ2-3; perhaps TRBD1 as D (6 bases). This CDR3 region has 16 residues. V was shortened by 0 bases and J by 4 bases, with 14 bases between the two germline ends. The germline CDR1 and CDR2 sequences are MNHNY and SVGAGI (reference sequence). DNA of the CDR3: TGTGCCAGCAGTTACTCCCGGGACACGTTAGCAGATACGCAGTATTTT. As protein: CASSYSRDTLADTQYF.

The chain couples TRBV7-6 to TRBJ2-5, with D uncertain. Trimming took 1 base from V and 4 from J, leaving 10 bases between them. The CDR3 loop spans 14 amino acids. Per the germline V gene, CDR1 is SGHVS and CDR2 is FNYEAQ. The CDR3 is CASSLVGTGETQYF. The CDR3 coding sequence is TGTGCCAGCAGCTTAGTTGGAACGGGAGAGACCCAGTACTTC. Together with reference TRBV7-6 and TRBJ2-5, the CDR3 gives the full variable domain: GAGVSQSPRYKVTKRGQDVALRCDPISGHVSLYWYRQALGQGPEFLTYFNYEAQQDKSGLPNDRFSAERPEGSISTLTIQRTEQRDSAMYRCASSLVGTGETQYFGPGTRLLVL.

This clonotype appeared a single time. Compared with germline, one end of the junction differs, possibly owing to a read error. The chain joins TRBV7-9 to TRBJ2-5; D remains ambiguous. The CDR3 contains 14 residues. CDR1 is SEHNR, CDR2 FQNEAQ, per germline (reference sequence). CDR3 nucleotides: TGTGTCAGCAGCTTTTCTTCACGGAAAGAGACCCAGTACTTC. This gives the protein CVSSFSSRKETQYF.

The gene calls are TRBV28 and TRBJ2-7, with D unclear. The V gene's germline CDR1 is MDHEN and CDR2 SYDVKM. CDR3 size: 15 residues. Trimming removed 6 bases from V and 6 bases from J, with 21 bases in between. The CDR3 DNA is TGTGCCAGCAGCTGGGCGGCTGTGAAAAGGACCGAGCAGTACTTC. Its protein product is CASSWAAVKRTEQYF.

This clonotype was counted a few times. This chain links TRBV7-9 with TRBJ2-6; maybe TRBD1 (6 bases). V lost 5 bases to trimming and J lost 0 bases, with 14 bases between them. Looked up from germline, CDR1 is SEHNR and CDR2 is FQNEAQ (reference sequence). This CDR3 comprises 17 residues. The CDR3 loop is CASSHGQFYSGANVLTF. DNA of the CDR3: TGTGCCAGCAGCCACGGACAGTTTTACTCTGGGGCCAACGTCCTGACTTTC.

This clonotype was detected many times. CDR3: CASSESMAEYNYGYTF. CDR3 DNA: TGCGCCAGCAGTGAGTCGATGGCAGAATATAACTATGGCTACACCTTC. The J gene is TRBJ1-2, the V gene TRBV10-2; D remains unclear. This CDR3 has 16 residues. Germline V gives CDR1 WSHSY, CDR2 SAAADI. The V end was cut by 0 bases, the J end by 1 base, with 12 bases between.

This clonotype was seen more than once but under ten times. The gene calls are TRBV20-1 and TRBJ2-5; 9 bases are a match to TRBD2. Germline V gene sequence: CDR1 DFQATT, CDR2 SNEGSKA (reference sequence). This CDR3 is 16 amino acids long. The V gene end was trimmed by 2 bases and the J gene end by 7 bases; junction bases not matched to a gene: 14. CDR3 sequence (DNA): TGCAGTGCTAGAATAAATCGGCCGGGACTAGCCTCGACCCAGTACTTC. This translates into CSARINRPGLASTQYF.

This clonotype was detected only a few times. The chain recombines TRBV28 with TRBJ1-4, with D unresolved. The CDR3 sequence is 14 residues long. Germline values: CDR1 MDHEN, CDR2 SYDVKM. V shed 3 bases and J shed 2 bases, with 7 bases lying between them. CDR3 region: CASSFAGTNEKLFF. Here the CDR3 DNA reads TGTGCCAGCAGTTTTGCGGGGACTAATGAAAAACTGTTTTTT. The full variable domain, completed using reference TRBV28 and TRBJ1-4, is DVKVTQSSRYLVKRTGEKVFLECVQDMDHENMFWYRQDPGLGLRLIYFSYDVKMKEKGDIPEGYSVSREKKERFSLILESASTNQTSMYLCASSFAGTNEKLFFGSGTQLSVL.

CDR3 DNA: TGTGCCAGCGCTCCGGGACAGCCGAGAAACACCATATATTTT. This encodes CASAPGQPRNTIYF. The chain couples TRBV27 to TRBJ1-3; 7 bases are a match to TRBD1. With V trimmed by 8 bases and J by 5 bases, 9 bases remained unmatched. The germline gives CDR1 MNHEY, CDR2 SMNVEV (reference sequence). The CDR3 has 14 residues.

This clonotype was counted at least ten times. The CDR3 sequence: CASSYGTGSFRGEKLFF. CDR3 nucleotides: TGTGCCAGCAGCTATGGGACAGGGTCCTTCAGAGGTGAAAAACTGTTTTTT. The chain employs TRBV5-5 and TRBJ1-4; 9 positions agree with TRBD1. The length of the CDR3 is 17 residues. Per the germline V gene, CDR1 is SGHKS and CDR2 is YYEKEE (reference sequence). The ends lost 3 bases at V and 7 bases at J; junction bases unmatched: 13.

A few counts support this clonotype. The chain has TRBV28 and TRBJ2-7, with 9 bases aligning to TRBD2. The CDR3 loop spans 14 amino acids. CDR1 is MDHEN, CDR2 SYDVKM, per germline. V trimming: 5 bases; J trimming: 3 bases; junction bases outside the gene matches: 5. Here the CDR3 reads CASSPLAGSYEQYF. In DNA form, the CDR3 reads TGTGCCAGCAGTCCCCTAGCGGGGAGCTACGAGCAGTACTTC.

The sample holds many counts of this clonotype. V is TRBV18 and J is TRBJ1-1; a weak D match, TRBD1 (5 bases). CDR3 length: 16 amino acids. Per germline, CDR1 KGHSH and CDR2 LQKENI. The V gene lost 1 base and the J gene lost 0 bases, with 12 bases spanning the gap. CDR3 nucleotides: TGTGCCAGCTCACCACGTTCGGGGCGGGTGAACACTGAAGCTTTCTTT. This encodes CASSPRSGRVNTEAFF.

This clonotype was counted many times. The chain has TRBV6-5 and TRBJ2-7; 10 positions match TRBD2. Germline trimming cut 5 bases from V and 4 bases from J; bases unmatched to any gene: 11. There are 16 residues in the CDR3. Germline V gives CDR1 MNHEY, CDR2 SVGAGI. The CDR3 is CASSTRTGLAAYEQYF. In nucleotides, the CDR3 is TGTGCCAGCAGTACAAGAACCGGACTAGCGGCATACGAGCAGTACTTC.

The DNA for the CDR3 is TGTGCCAGCAGTGGACAGTTTTCACCCCTCCACTTT. Translated, it gives CASSGQFSPLHF. The chain employs TRBV12-3 or TRBV12-4 and TRBJ1-6, with D possibly being TRBD1 (6 bases). This CDR3 spans 12 amino acids. Trimming cost V 5 bases and J 9 bases, with 8 bases left between them.

This clonotype was seen at least ten times. The genes are TRBV25-1 and TRBJ2-3; D not certain. In germline, CDR1 is MGHDK, CDR2 SYGVNS. The CDR3 is made up of 13 amino acids. Trimming pared 4 bases from V and 5 bases from J, leaving 10 bases between. CDR3 DNA: TGTGCCAGCAGTGGAATAGGCCGAGATACGCAGTATTTT. Translated, it gives CASSGIGRDTQYF. Drawing the rest from reference TRBV25-1 and TRBJ2-3, the complete variable domain is EADIYQTPRYLVIGTGKKITLECSQTMGHDKMYWYQQDPGMELHLIHYSYGVNSTEKGDLSSESTVSRIRTEHFPLTLESARPSHTSQYLCASSGIGRDTQYFGPGTRLTVL.

This clonotype was counted between two and nine times. The chain carries TRBV6-2 or TRBV6-3 and TRBJ2-1; 9 positions agree with TRBD2. Germline CDR1 reads MNHEY; CDR2 reads SVGEGT. V lost 1 base and J lost 8; bases outside the gene matches: 6. The CDR3 loop spans 15 amino acids. The CDR3 sequence: CASSYWRGGPDEQFF. For the CDR3, the DNA is TGTGCCAGCAGTTACTGGCGGGGGGGCCCCGATGAGCAGTTCTTC.